Listed here are 23 T cell receptor beta chains from one sample, sequenced in a study of T cell repertoires in cytomegalovirus infection. Via MiXCR, TCRdb re-called the reads, giving one row per CDR3 protein. This table has a few hundred thousand distinct CDR3 sequences, roughly a sixth appearing once. The sequenced material came from PBMCs. The receptors derive from a human donor in good health (CMV status not recorded). Some clones in this sample may be carry-over from other donors' samples.

This clonotype was observed a handful of times. J is TRBJ2-5 and V is TRBV6-1, with D possibly being TRBD2 (6 bases). There are 14 residues in the CDR3. Trimming took off 8 bases at V and 1 base at J, with 14 bases between the two ends. Germline V gene data show CDR1 as MNHNS and CDR2 as SASEGT. The CDR3 spells CASGTSVAQETQYF. CDR3 sequence (DNA): TGTGCCAGCGGGACTTCGGTGGCCCAAGAGACCCAGTACTTC.

This clonotype was seen repeatedly, ten times or more. The chain couples TRBV7-2 to TRBJ2-7; D unclear. The CDR3 runs to 14 residues. The germline gives CDR1 SGHTA, CDR2 FQGNSA. With 0 bases removed from V and 6 bases from J, the gap between germline ends came to 12 bases. The CDR3 DNA is TGTGCCAGCAGCTTAGCCCGGAACTCCCTCGAGCAGTACTTC. It codes for CASSLARNSLEQYF.

The chain employs TRBV28 and TRBJ2-7; TRBD2 matches 7 bases. Trimming cost V 6 bases and J 5 bases; bases outside gene matches: 10. This CDR3 is 14 amino acids long. Germline values: CDR1 MDHEN, CDR2 SYDVKM. In DNA, the CDR3 is TGTGCCAGCAGCCGAACTAGCGATTACGACGAGCAGTACTTC. This codes for CASSRTSDYDEQYF.

The chain is built from TRBV20-1 and TRBJ1-5, with TRBD1 identical over 7 bases. V was pared by 6 bases and J by 0 bases, with 11 bases of the junction left unmatched. The CDR3 contains 16 residues. Per germline, CDR1 DFQATT and CDR2 SNEGSKA (reference sequence). CDR3 in amino acids: CSASKDRAFSNQPQHF. DNA for the CDR3: TGCAGTGCCTCGAAAGACAGGGCTTTTAGCAATCAGCCCCAGCATTTT.

This clonotype came up a few times. The chain recombines TRBV7-9 with TRBJ1-5; D unresolved. Trimming left V 10 bases short and J 4 bases short, with 8 bases between. CDR1 SEHNR and CDR2 FQNEAQ come from the germline V gene (reference sequence). This CDR3 spans 11 amino acids. The DNA for the CDR3 is TGTGCCACCCGAGTAAATCAGCCCCAGCATTTT. This gives the protein CATRVNQPQHF.

The chain couples TRBV6-5 to TRBJ1-5; 10 nucleotides align to TRBD1. This CDR3 is 16 amino acids long. V was pared by 6 bases and J by 5 bases, with 10 bases of the junction left unmatched. CDR1 is MNHEY and CDR2 is SVGAGI in the germline V gene. CDR3 protein: CASRPWTGGSDQPQHF. Here the CDR3 DNA reads TGTGCCAGCAGACCCTGGACAGGGGGAAGTGATCAGCCCCAGCATTTT.

This clonotype was counted ten times or more. This sequence joins TRBV12-3 or TRBV12-4 and TRBJ1-1; weak D call: TRBD1 (6 bases). Trimming cost V 4 bases and J 5 bases, with 14 bases left between them. This CDR3 contains 14 residues. The CDR3 coding sequence is TGTGCCAGCAGTTATACAGGGCGTGGTACTGAAGCTTTCTTT. Residues: CASSYTGRGTEAFF.

This clonotype has just a few counts. The gene calls are TRBV7-8 and TRBJ2-6; 10 positions match TRBD1. CDR3 length: 18 residues. Germline V CDR1 and CDR2: SGHVS, FQNEAQ. The junction had 6 bases not matched to a gene; V was cut back by 4 bases and J by 0 bases. CDR3: CASSSPGQGYSGANVLTF. The CDR3 DNA sequence: TGTGCCAGCAGCTCCCCGGGACAGGGGTACTCTGGGGCCAACGTCCTGACTTTC. The complete variable domain, with remaining parts taken from reference TRBV7-8 and TRBJ2-6, reads GAGVSQSPRYKVAKRGQDVALRCDPISGHVSLFWYQQALGQGPEFLTYFQNEAQLDKSGLPSDRFFAERPEGSVSTLKIQRTQQEDSAVYLCASSSPGQGYSGANVLTFGAGSRLTVL.

There are many counts of this clonotype. The chain recombines TRBV4-1 with TRBJ1-3, with 9 bases lining up with TRBD1. Per the germline V gene, CDR1 is MGHRA and CDR2 is YSYEKL. Trimming cost V 0 bases and J 1 base; bases outside gene matches: 10. The CDR3 loop spans 19 amino acids. The chain's CDR3 is CASSQESGQGIGSGNTIYF. The CDR3 coding sequence is TGCGCCAGCAGCCAAGAATCGGGACAGGGTATTGGGTCTGGAAACACCATATATTTT.

This clonotype was detected ten times or more. The V call is TRBV7-2, the J call TRBJ2-1; D perhaps matches TRBD1 (6 bases). Germline loops: CDR1 SGHTA, CDR2 FQGNSA. Trimming stripped 2 bases from V and 4 bases from J, with 30 bases between. The CDR3 spans 21 residues. The CDR3 sequence is CASSLPTKYRVSLGDYNEQFF. Written as DNA, the CDR3 is TGTGCCAGCAGCTTACCGACCAAATACAGGGTCAGTCTCGGCGATTACAATGAGCAGTTCTTC.

Many counts were recorded for this clonotype. The chain is built from TRBV7-2 and TRBJ2-3; either TRBD1 or TRBD2 may fit D (6 bases each). The CDR3 is made up of 15 amino acids. V lost 6 bases and J lost 0, with 13 bases in between. The germline V gene encodes CDR1 SGHTA and CDR2 FQGNSA. The CDR3 here is CASRPPGASTDTQYF. DNA for the CDR3: TGTGCCAGCAGACCGCCGGGGGCTAGCACAGATACGCAGTATTTT.

CDR3 bases: TGCGCCAGCAGTCAATCCAACAGGGGGAACTACAATGAGCAGTTCTTC. Protein product: CASSQSNRGNYNEQFF. The chain is built from TRBV23-1 and TRBJ2-1, with 8 bases lining up with TRBD1. TRBV23-1 is an ORF; its function is uncertain. The CDR3 has 16 residues. J lost 3 bases, V lost 0 bases, and 4 bases had no gene match.

In this sample, this clonotype turned up many times. The chain combines TRBV7-2 with TRBJ2-7, with TRBD1 identical over 12 bases. Unmatched junction bases numbered 14, after V lost 4 bases and J lost 13 bases. Germline V gene data show CDR1 as SGHTA and CDR2 as FQGNSA. The CDR3 is 15 amino acids. Here the CDR3 reads CASSSGGGQGARIYF. In DNA form, the CDR3 reads TGTGCCAGCAGCTCCGGAGGGGGACAGGGGGCGCGTATCTACTTC.

This chain links TRBV20-1 with TRBJ2-3; 10 bases agree with TRBD2. The CDR3 runs 21 residues. Germline-derived CDR1 and CDR2 are DFQATT and SNEGSKA (reference sequence). V shed 5 bases and J 5 bases; nucleotides not matched to a gene: 28. The DNA for the CDR3 is TGCAGTGCTCCGGTTGTTGCGTTTCTAGCGGGGGCGATAGACGCACAAGATACGCAGTATTTT. The encoded protein is CSAPVVAFLAGAIDAQDTQYF.

The chain recombines TRBV11-3 with TRBJ2-5; 8 positions agree with TRBD1. The length of the CDR3 is 14 residues. The V gene's germline CDR1 is SGHNT and CDR2 YENEEA. The V gene end was trimmed by 3 bases and the J gene end by 0 bases; junction bases not matched to a gene: 0. CDR3 protein: CASSLGQDQETQYF. CDR3 in DNA: TGTGCCAGCAGCTTGGGACAGGACCAAGAGACCCAGTACTTC.

This clonotype occurred many times. CDR3 DNA sequence: TGTGCCAGCAGCCACGTTGACAGGGTCAAAGATACGCAGTATTTT. This encodes CASSHVDRVKDTQYF. The V gene is TRBV25-1, the J gene TRBJ2-3; 7 bases map to TRBD1. The V gene's germline CDR1 is MGHDK and CDR2 SYGVNS. The CDR3 loop spans 15 amino acids. The V segment lost 6 bases and the J segment 5 bases; nucleotides outside the gene matches: 11.

Worth noting for this clonotype: A much larger clone differs from this one at a single base, so this may be a read error. The chain is built from TRBV5-4 and TRBJ2-1, with 7 bases fitting TRBD1. V was pared by 4 bases and J by 5 bases, with 3 bases of the junction left unmatched. CDR1 and CDR2 (germline): SGHNT, YYREEE (reference sequence). The CDR3 loop spans 13 amino acids. CDR3 sequence: CASSPGQNNEQFF. The CDR3 coding sequence is TGTGCCAGCAGCCCGGGACAGAACAATGAGCAGTTCTTC.

This clonotype was counted many times. The chain recombines TRBV7-8 with TRBJ1-5, with D possibly matching TRBD1 (5 bases). Germline V lookup: CDR1 SGHVS, CDR2 FQNEAQ. Trimming shortened V by 2 bases and J by 1 base, and 9 bases separated the two germline ends. The CDR3 runs to 15 residues. The CDR3 DNA sequence: TGTGCCAGCAGCTTACCGGACATGAGCAATCAGCCCCAGCATTTT. Its translation is CASSLPDMSNQPQHF.

This clonotype has a count of ten or more. This chain links TRBV7-2 with TRBJ2-3; TRBD2 aligns across 12 bases. CDR1 is SGHTA, CDR2 FQGNSA, per germline. The CDR3 sequence is 19 residues long. Germline trimming cut 1 base from V and 3 bases from J; bases unmatched to any gene: 11. CDR3 nucleotide sequence: TGTGCCAGCAGCTTAGTTCGGGGCCTAGCGGGGGGGCGTACAGATACGCAGTATTTT. Amino acids: CASSLVRGLAGGRTDTQYF.

V usage is TRBV5-1 and J usage is TRBJ2-7; D possibly corresponds to TRBD1 (6 bases). With 4 bases removed from V and 1 base from J, the gap between germline ends came to 12 bases. The CDR3 length is 14 residues. Germline CDR1 SGHRS, CDR2 YFSETQ. CDR3 amino acids: CASSRTDASYEQYF. Written as DNA, the CDR3 is TGCGCCAGCAGCCGGACAGATGCTTCCTACGAGCAGTACTTC.

This clonotype is a singleton in its sample. The chain uses TRBV11-1 and TRBJ2-5, with unresolved D. Trimming left V 2 bases short and J 1 base short, with 8 bases between. The germline CDR1 and CDR2 sequences are SGHAT and FQDESV (reference sequence). CDR3 length: 14 residues. As DNA, the CDR3 is TGTGCCAGCAGCTTAAGAACTTTCCAAGAGACCCAGTACTTC. Amino acid sequence: CASSLRTFQETQYF.

Many counts were recorded for this clonotype. The J gene is TRBJ1-5, the V gene TRBV7-2, with D possibly being TRBD1 (6 bases). Trimming cost V 0 bases and J 2 bases, with 11 bases left between them. Germline V gene data show CDR1 as SGHTA and CDR2 as FQGNSA. The CDR3 spans 16 residues. The CDR3 DNA reads TGTGCCAGCAGCTTAGCGGGGGGGCGCGGCAATCAGCCCCAGCATTTT. This encodes CASSLAGGRGNQPQHF.

The V gene is TRBV18, the J gene TRBJ2-7; 7 bases are shared with TRBD2. This CDR3 is built from 15 residues. V was clipped by 1 base and J by 0 bases; unmatched bases: 3. Per the germline V gene, CDR1 is KGHSH and CDR2 is LQKENI. The CDR3 nucleotides read TGTGCCAGCTCACCACGGGGGGGGGACTCCTACGAGCAGTACTTC. This codes for CASSPRGGDSYEQYF.